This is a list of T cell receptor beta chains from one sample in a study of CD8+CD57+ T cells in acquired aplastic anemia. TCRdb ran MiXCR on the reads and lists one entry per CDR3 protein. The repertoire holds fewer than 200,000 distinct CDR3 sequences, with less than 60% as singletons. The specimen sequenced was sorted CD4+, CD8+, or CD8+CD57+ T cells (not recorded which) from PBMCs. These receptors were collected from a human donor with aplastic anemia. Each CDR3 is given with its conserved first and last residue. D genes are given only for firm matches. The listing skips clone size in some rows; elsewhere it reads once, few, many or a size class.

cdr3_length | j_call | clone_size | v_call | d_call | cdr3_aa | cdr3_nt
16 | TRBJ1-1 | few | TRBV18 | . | CASSPPRLGVNTEAFF | TGTGCCAGCTCACCACCGAGGTTAGGAGTGAACACTGAAGCTTTCTTT
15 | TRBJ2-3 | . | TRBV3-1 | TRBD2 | CASSQRAGGTDTQYF | TGTGCCAGCAGCCAAAGGGCGGGGGGCACAGATACGCAGTATTTT
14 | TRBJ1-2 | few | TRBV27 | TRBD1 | CASRPGQINYGYTF | TGTGCCAGCAGACCGGGACAGATAAACTATGGCTACACCTTC
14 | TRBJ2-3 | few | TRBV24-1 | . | CATSGRGSTDTQYF | TGTGCCACCAGTGGCCGAGGTAGCACAGATACGCAGTATTTT
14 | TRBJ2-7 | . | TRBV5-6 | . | CASSLARRIYEQYF | TGTGCCAGCAGCTTGGCCCGGCGGATCTACGAGCAGTACTTC
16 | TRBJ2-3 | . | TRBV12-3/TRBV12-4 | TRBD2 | CASSSTSGGATDTQYF | TGTGCCAGCAGCTCCACTAGCGGGGGGGCGACAGATACGCAGTATTTT
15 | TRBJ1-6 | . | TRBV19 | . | CASSIAGPGNSPLHF | TGTGCCAGTAGTATAGCGGGCCCGGGGAATTCACCCCTCCACTTT
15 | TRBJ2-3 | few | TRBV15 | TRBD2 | CATSRLAGFRDTQYF | TGTGCCACCAGCCGATTAGCGGGATTCAGAGATACGCAGTATTTT
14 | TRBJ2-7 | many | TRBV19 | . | CASSIGTDSYEQYF | TGTGCCAGTAGTATCGGGACCGACTCCTACGAGCAGTACTTC
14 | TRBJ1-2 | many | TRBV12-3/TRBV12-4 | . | CAPIEGDHNYGYTF | TGTGCCCCAATCGAAGGGGACCATAACTATGGCTACACCTTC
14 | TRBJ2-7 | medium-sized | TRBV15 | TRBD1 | CATSRETGAAEQYF | TGTGCCACCAGCAGAGAGACAGGGGCAGCCGAGCAGTACTTC
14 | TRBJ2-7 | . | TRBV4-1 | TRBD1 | CASSKRTGGREQYF | TGCGCCAGCAGTAAGCGGACAGGGGGCCGCGAGCAGTACTTC
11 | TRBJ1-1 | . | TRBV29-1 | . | CTARRSGEAFF | TGCACCGCGAGGAGATCTGGTGAAGCTTTCTTT
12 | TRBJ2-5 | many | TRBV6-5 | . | CASRGQSAVQYF | TGTGCCAGCAGGGGGCAGTCCGCAGTCCAGTACTTC
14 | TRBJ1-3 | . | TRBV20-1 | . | CSATARVDGNTIYF | TGCAGTGCTACCGCCAGGGTAGATGGAAACACCATATATTTT
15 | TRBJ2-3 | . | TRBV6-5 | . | CASTNVGGDTDTQYF | TGTGCCAGCACCAACGTTGGGGGCGACACAGATACGCAGTATTTT
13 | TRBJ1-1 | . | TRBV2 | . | CASSEASVGEAFF | TGTGCCAGCAGTGAAGCGAGCGTTGGTGAAGCTTTCTTT
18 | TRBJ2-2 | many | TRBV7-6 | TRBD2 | CASSSETSGGRFTGELFF | TGTGCCAGCAGCTCTGAGACTAGCGGGGGGCGGTTCACCGGGGAGCTGTTTTTT
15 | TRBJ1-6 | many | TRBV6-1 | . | CASRTEMIYNSPLHF | TGTGCCAGCAGGACGGAGATGATCTATAATTCACCCCTCCACTTT
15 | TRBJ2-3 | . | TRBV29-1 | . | CSVEPRESSTDTQYF | TGCAGCGTTGAACCTCGGGAATCTAGCACAGATACGCAGTATTTT
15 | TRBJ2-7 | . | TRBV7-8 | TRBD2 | CASSTGTSNLYEQYF | TGTGCCAGCAGTACCGGGACTAGCAACCTCTACGAGCAGTACTTC
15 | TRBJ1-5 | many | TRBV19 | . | CASRETGRSNQPQHF | TGTGCCAGTAGAGAAACAGGGCGTAGCAATCAGCCCCAGCATTTT
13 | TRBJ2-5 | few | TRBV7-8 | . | CASSPDTQETQYF | TGTGCCAGCAGCCCAGACACACAAGAGACCCAGTACTTC
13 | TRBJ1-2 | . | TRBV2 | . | CASESSIVGGYTF | TGTGCCAGCGAGAGCTCCATAGTAGGAGGCTACACCTTC
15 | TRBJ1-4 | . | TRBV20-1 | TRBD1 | CSARGQGAWYGKLFF | TGCAGTGCTAGGGGACAGGGGGCATGGTACGGAAAACTGTTTTTT
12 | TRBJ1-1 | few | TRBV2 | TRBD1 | CASQNRGTEAFF | TGTGCCAGCCAGAACAGGGGCACTGAAGCTTTCTTT
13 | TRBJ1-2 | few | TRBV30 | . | CAWSETGNYGYTF | TGTGCCTGGAGTGAAACAGGGAACTATGGCTACACCTTC
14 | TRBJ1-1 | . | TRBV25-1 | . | CASSETRGDTEAFF | TGTGCCAGCAGTGAGACGCGAGGGGACACTGAAGCTTTCTTT
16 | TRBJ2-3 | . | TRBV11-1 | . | CASSLARGLMTDTQYF | TGTGCCAGCAGCTTAGCGAGGGGCCTGATGACAGATACGCAGTATTTT
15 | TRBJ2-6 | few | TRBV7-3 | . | CASSLGITGANVLTF | TGTGCCAGCAGCTTAGGCATTACTGGGGCCAACGTCCTGACTTTC
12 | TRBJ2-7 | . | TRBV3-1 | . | CASRGIINEQYF | TGTGCCAGCAGGGGCATTATAAATGAGCAGTACTTC
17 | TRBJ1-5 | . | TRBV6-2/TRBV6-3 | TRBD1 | CASRMIGGQGFNQPQHF | TGTGCCAGCCGTATGATCGGGGGACAGGGATTCAATCAGCCCCAGCATTTT
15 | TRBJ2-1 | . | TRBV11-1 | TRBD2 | CASSLAGVVYNEQFF | TGTGCCAGCAGTTTAGCGGGAGTGGTATACAATGAGCAGTTCTTC
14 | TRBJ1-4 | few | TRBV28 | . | CASSPGSPNEKLFF | TGTGCCAGCAGTCCCGGATCGCCTAATGAAAAACTGTTTTTT
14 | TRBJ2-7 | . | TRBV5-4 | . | CASTSGDGSYEQYF | TGTGCCAGCACCTCCGGGGACGGTTCCTACGAGCAGTACTTC
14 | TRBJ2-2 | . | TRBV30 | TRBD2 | CAWNPGGPSGELFF | TGTGCCTGGAACCCGGGGGGGCCATCCGGGGAGCTGTTTTTT
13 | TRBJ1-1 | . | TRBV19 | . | CASSRGVNTEAFF | TGTGCCAGCAGCCGGGGGGTGAACACTGAAGCTTTCTTT
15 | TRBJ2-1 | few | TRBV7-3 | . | CASSLDERINNEQFF | TGTGCCAGCAGCTTAGACGAGCGGATTAACAATGAGCAGTTCTTC
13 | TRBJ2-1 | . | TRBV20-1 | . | CSARDSPFQEQFF | TGCAGTGCTAGGGACAGTCCGTTTCAGGAGCAGTTCTTC
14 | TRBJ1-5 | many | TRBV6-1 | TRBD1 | CASNQGARNQPQHF | TGTGCCAGCAATCAGGGGGCTCGGAATCAGCCCCAGCATTTT
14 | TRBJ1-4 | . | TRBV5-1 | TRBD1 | CASSLDRGRNGKFF | TGCGCCAGCAGCCTGGACAGGGGGCGGAATGGGAAGTTTTTT
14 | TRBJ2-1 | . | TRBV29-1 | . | CSVVAQSGYNEQFF | TGCAGCGTAGTTGCCCAGTCAGGCTACAATGAGCAGTTCTTC
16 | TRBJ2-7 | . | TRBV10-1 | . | CASSTMAHGRYYEQYF | TGCGCCAGCAGTACGATGGCCCATGGACGGTACTACGAGCAGTACTTC
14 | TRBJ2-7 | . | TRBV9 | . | CASSPQDRAYEQYF | TGTGCCAGCAGCCCCCAGGACAGAGCCTACGAGCAGTACTTC
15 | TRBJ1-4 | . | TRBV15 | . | CATSRARATNEKLFF | TGTGCCACCAGCAGAGCCAGGGCTACTAATGAAAAACTGTTTTTT
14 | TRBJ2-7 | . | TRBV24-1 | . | CATSEHGTSNEQYF | TGTGCCACCAGTGAGCACGGGACTTCTAACGAGCAGTACTTC
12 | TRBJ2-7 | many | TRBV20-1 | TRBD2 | CSLEREGYEQYF | TGCAGTCTTGAGCGGGAGGGTTACGAGCAGTACTTC
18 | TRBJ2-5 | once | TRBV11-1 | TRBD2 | CASSLGSGLAGGGGTQYF | TGTGCCAGCAGCCTCGGATCGGGACTAGCGGGGGGCGGAGGGACCCAGTACTTC